Included here is one TCR beta chain sequence, with context. The antigen is undetermined. The CDR3 length is 16 residues. Trimming left V 3 bases short and J 5 bases short, with 20 bases between. In germline, CDR1 is MNHEY, CDR2 SMNVEV (reference sequence). As the sequencing template, cDNA was produced by extracting RNA and reverse transcribing it. Sequencing was performed with immunoSEQ multiplex PCR; in TCRdb, only in-frame clones are kept and a portion is missing. The sample has about 160,000 clones, about 90% seen once. This sample was included in a study of CD8+ T cells in alopecia areata. Study background: Among treated patients, oral tofacitinib was administered at 5 to 10 mg twice daily. Tofacitinib continued for 6 to 18 months and was then withheld for 6 months.

Points from the study as a whole: Mice showed TCR sharing more clearly than patients did, possibly owing to HLA.

This sequence was found in a human donor with alopecia areata. The source material was CD8+ T cells sorted from blood, sampled at week 0. The chain couples TRBV27 to TRBJ2-7, with D possibly TRBD2 on 5 matching bases. The CDR3 sequence: CASSLYGWLGADEQYF. The CDR3 DNA reads as TGTGCCAGCAGTTTGTACGGCTGGCTGGGAGCCGACGAGCAGTACTTC.